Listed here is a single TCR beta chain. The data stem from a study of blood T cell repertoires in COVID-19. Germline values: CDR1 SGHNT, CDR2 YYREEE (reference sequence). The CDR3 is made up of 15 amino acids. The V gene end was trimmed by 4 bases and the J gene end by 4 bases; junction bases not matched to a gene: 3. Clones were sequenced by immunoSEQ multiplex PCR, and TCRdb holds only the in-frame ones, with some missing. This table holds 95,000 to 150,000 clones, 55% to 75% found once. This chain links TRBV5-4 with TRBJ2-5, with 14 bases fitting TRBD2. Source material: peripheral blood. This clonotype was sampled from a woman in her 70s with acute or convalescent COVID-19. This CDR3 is CASSPGLAGGETQYF. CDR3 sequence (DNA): TGTGCCAGCAGCCCTGGACTAGCGGGGGGAGAGACCCAGTACTTC.